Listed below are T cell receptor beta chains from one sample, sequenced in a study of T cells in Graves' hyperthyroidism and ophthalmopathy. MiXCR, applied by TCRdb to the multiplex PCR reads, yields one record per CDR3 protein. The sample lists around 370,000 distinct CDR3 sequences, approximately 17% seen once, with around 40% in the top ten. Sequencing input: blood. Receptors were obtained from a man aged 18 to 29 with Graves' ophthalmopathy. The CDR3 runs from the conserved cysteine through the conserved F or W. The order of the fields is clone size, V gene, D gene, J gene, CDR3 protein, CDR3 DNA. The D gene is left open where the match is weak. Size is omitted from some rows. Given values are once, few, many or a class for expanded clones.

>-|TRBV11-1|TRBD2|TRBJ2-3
CASSPGTSGHTDTQYF
TGTGCCAGCAGCCCAGGGACTAGCGGCCACACAGATACGCAGTATTTT
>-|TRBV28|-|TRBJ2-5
CASSSPGQKYQETQYF
TGTGCCAGCAGTTCACCCGGACAGAAATACCAAGAGACCCAGTACTTC
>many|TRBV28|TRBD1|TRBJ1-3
CASSPQGIGNTIYF
TGTGCCAGCAGTCCACAGGGGATTGGAAACACCATATATTTT
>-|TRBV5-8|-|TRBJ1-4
CASSSGTQRGEKLFF
TGTGCCAGCAGCAGCGGGACCCAGCGAGGTGAAAAACTGTTTTTT
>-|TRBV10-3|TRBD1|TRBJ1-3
CAISEADRGPGNTIYF
TGTGCCATCAGTGAGGCGGACAGGGGGCCGGGAAACACCATATATTTT
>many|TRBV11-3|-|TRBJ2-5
CASSPDTQETQYF
TGTGCCAGCAGCCCGGACACTCAAGAGACCCAGTACTTC
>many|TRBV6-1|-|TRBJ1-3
CASSENSLSGNTIYF
TGTGCCAGCAGTGAAAACTCTCTCTCTGGAAACACCATATATTTT
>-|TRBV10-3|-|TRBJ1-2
CAISPFSQGEMVFGYTF
TGTGCCATCAGTCCCTTTTCTCAGGGAGAGATGGTGTTCGGCTACACCTTC
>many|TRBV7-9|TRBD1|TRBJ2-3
CASSPPAGTGQYF
TGTGCCAGCAGCCCCCCCGCCGGGACAGGGCAGTATTTT
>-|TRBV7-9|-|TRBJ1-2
CASSQTSSFNYGYTF
TGTGCCAGCAGCCAGACATCGTCGTTTAACTATGGCTACACCTTC
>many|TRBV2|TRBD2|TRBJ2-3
CASSELAGGKGTQYF
TGTGCCAGCAGTGAACTAGCGGGGGGTAAAGGTACGCAGTATTTT
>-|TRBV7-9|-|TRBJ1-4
CASSLVQIGEKLFF
TGTGCCAGCAGCTTAGTACAGATCGGAGAAAAACTGTTTTTT
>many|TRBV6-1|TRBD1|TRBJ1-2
CASSESGTGGAGYGYTF
TGTGCCAGCAGTGAATCCGGGACAGGGGGCGCCGGCTATGGCTACACCTTC
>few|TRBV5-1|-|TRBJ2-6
CASSLFTGILEPYSGANVLTF
TGCGCCAGCAGCCTTTTTACAGGGATCCTAGAGCCGTACTCTGGGGCCAACGTCCTGACTTTC